One sample yielded the 3 T cell receptor beta chains listed below, sequenced in a study of cytotoxic CD8 clonotypes in ibrutinib-treated CLL (dated by TCRdb to 2020 to 2023). The sample's time point label, in plain terms: approximately 25 months on ibrutinib. The library was generated by the immunoSEQ multiplex PCR assay. Here the immuneACCESS table is served through TCRdb, limited to in-frame sequences with V and J called. Missing clones are a known gap in these copies; in checked studies unresolved V genes cover under half, and the rest lacks a known reason. This sample lists 70,000 to 80,000 clones; less than 90% were detected once. The top ten constitute about two fifths of the sample. Sequencing was performed on PBMCs, taken after 24 months of ibrutinib treatment. These TCRs come from a human donor with chronic lymphocytic leukemia.

This chain joins TRBV30 and TRBJ1-4; D gene uncertain. V lost 2 bases, J lost 4 bases, and 8 bases lay in between. The germline gives CDR1 GTSNPN, CDR2 SVGIG (reference sequence). This CDR3 comprises 13 residues. This CDR3 is CAWSLGRNEKLFF. As DNA, the CDR3 is TGTGCCTGGAGTTTAGGGCGTAATGAAAAACTGTTTTTT. Complete variable domain (other parts from reference TRBV30 and TRBJ1-4): SQTIHQWPATLVQPVGSPLSLECTVEGTSNPNLYWYRQAAGRGLQLLFYSVGIGQISSEVPQNLSASRPQDRQFILSSKKLLLSDSGFYLCAWSLGRNEKLFFGSGTQLSVL.

The rearrangement links TRBV30 to TRBJ2-7, with 11 bases that match TRBD2. V lost 1 base, J lost 4 bases, and 9 bases stayed unmatched. CDR3 size: 16 residues. CDR1 GTSNPN and CDR2 SVGIG come from the germline V gene (reference sequence). CDR3 nucleotides: TGTGCCTGGAGTGGTATAGCGGGGGGGCCCATTTACGAGCAGTACTTC. Protein: CAWSGIAGGPIYEQYF.

The CDR3 coding sequence is TGTGCCTGGAACCACGAGACTAGCGGGAGGGGGAATGAGCAGTTCTTC. Protein product: CAWNHETSGRGNEQFF. V gene TRBV30 combines with J gene TRBJ2-1; 14 positions agree with TRBD2. Trimming at V came to 4 bases and at J to 7 bases, leaving 9 bases not matched to a gene. The CDR3 runs to 16 residues. Germline V gene data show CDR1 as GTSNPN and CDR2 as SVGIG (reference sequence). The full variable domain, with the rest looked up from reference TRBV30 and TRBJ2-1, is SQTIHQWPATLVQPVGSPLSLECTVEGTSNPNLYWYRQAAGRGLQLLFYSVGIGQISSEVPQNLSASRPQDRQFILSSKKLLLSDSGFYLCAWNHETSGRGNEQFFGPGTRLTVL.